This T cell receptor (beta chain) was sequenced in a study of T cell repertoires in cytomegalovirus infection (dated by TCRdb to 2018 to 2020). About the study as a whole: Donor HLA type was relevant to the analysis, because carriage of CMV infection together with the matching HLA type was indicated by public TCR beta signatures.

This clonotype was counted at least ten times. What antigen it recognizes has not been identified. No much larger clone exists at a distance of one base, and base qualities are not known. From its cysteine to its phenylalanine, the CDR3 spans 16 amino acids. Only the CDR3 region is kept as DNA, spanning 48 bases read in frame from base 1. Via the germline V gene, CDR1 is SGHTA and CDR2 FQGNSA. The germline V end is reduced by 1 base and the J end by 1 base; junction bases left unmatched: 4. Sequencer: Illumina HiSeq 1500. TCRdb redid the processing of the public reads, applying fastp at Q25 and MiXCR, and retained in-frame beta chains. One record per CDR3 amino acid sequence lists the most common genes and DNA. Present in this sample are over 250,000 distinct CDR3 sequences, about 25% of which were seen just once. Approximately 15% of the sample belongs to the ten largest clones. Broad study findings and their caveats: The ex vivo response was dominated by HLA-C-restricted CMV-specific TCR beta clonotypes, which also provided the single most frequent clonotype in two of eight donors. In both this cohort and an independent approximately 350-donor cohort, the cumulative frequency of public TCR beta family members distinguished carriers of CMV infection plus the relevant HLA type.

The origin of this receptor is a human donor in good health (CMV status not recorded). Some clones in this sample may be carry-over from other donors' samples. Material for sequencing was PBMCs. This receptor chain uses TRBV7-2 and TRBJ2-1, with 7 bases matching TRBD1. The CDR3 region reads CASSLVPGGSYNEQFF. The DNA reads as follows: TGTGCCAGCAGCTTAGTTCCAGGGGGTTCCTACAATGAGCAGTTCTTC.